The source of this T cell receptor beta chain is a study of blood T cell repertoires in COVID-19. Data came from immunoSEQ multiplex PCR; TCRdb stores just in-frame clones and leaves some out. Among almost 70,000 clones listed, about nine tenths were seen once. The TCR was taken from a woman aged 65 to 85 with acute or convalescent COVID-19. The specimen was peripheral blood.

The CDR3 here is CASSRREYSDTQYF. Here the CDR3 DNA reads TGTGCCAGTAGTAGGCGGGAGTACTCAGATACGCAGTATTTT. The chain is built from TRBV19 and TRBJ2-3; 7 nucleotides agree with TRBD2. The V gene end was trimmed by 4 bases and the J gene end by 4 bases; junction bases not matched to a gene: 5. The CDR3 has 14 residues. Germline loops: CDR1 LNHDA, CDR2 SQIVND (reference sequence).